Presented here are 27 T cell receptor beta chains from one specimen sequenced in a study of blood T cell repertoires in COVID-19. Assay: immunoSEQ multiplex PCR; the TCRdb copy retains only in-frame clones and omits some. The sample lists 93,000 or so clones, approximately 89% occurring once. Sequenced material: peripheral blood. These TCRs come from a woman older than 75 in a cohort sampled during active COVID-19.

CDR3 sequence reads: CATGDSGQGRTETQYF. For the CDR3, the DNA is TGTGCCACCGGTGATAGCGGACAGGGACGGACGGAGACCCAGTACTTC. The chain uses TRBV10-3 and TRBJ2-5, with TRBD1 identical over 8 bases. This CDR3 has 16 residues. Per germline, CDR1 ENHRY and CDR2 SYGVKD. Unmatched junction bases numbered 18, after V lost 10 bases and J lost 5 bases.

The chain links TRBV19 to TRBJ2-1; weak D call: TRBD2 (6 bases). The CDR3 contains 15 residues. Germline CDR1 and CDR2: LNHDA and SQIVND (reference sequence). The V end was cut by 4 bases, the J end by 1 base, with 11 bases between. The CDR3 here is CASSTVGGSYNEQFF. Here the CDR3 DNA reads TGTGCCAGTAGTACCGTGGGGGGATCCTACAATGAGCAGTTCTTC.

The V call is TRBV2, the J call TRBJ1-1; D ambiguous. Germline assignment: CDR1 SNHLY and CDR2 FYNNEI. CDR3 length: 12 residues. Trimming pared 5 bases from V and 8 bases from J, leaving 12 bases between. CDR3 sequence: CASSPYSEEAFF. The DNA for the CDR3 is TGTGCCAGCAGTCCTTACAGTGAGGAAGCTTTCTTT.

The chain is built from TRBV5-5 and TRBJ2-7; 9 nucleotides match TRBD1. The CDR3 covers 14 residues. CDR1 and CDR2 (germline): SGHKS, YYEKEE (reference sequence). V gave up 4 bases and J gave up 3 bases; unmatched junction bases: 5. CDR3 region: CASSRRQGGYEQYF. CDR3 DNA sequence: TGTGCCAGCAGCCGAAGACAGGGGGGCTACGAGCAGTACTTC. Using reference TRBV5-5 and TRBJ2-7 for the parts outside the CDR3, the full variable domain is DAGVTQSPTHLIKTRGQQVTLRCSPISGHKSVSWYQQVLGQGPQFIFQYYEKEERGRGNFPDRFSARQFPNYSSELNVNALLLGDSALYLCASSRRQGGYEQYFGPGTRLTVT.

This chain connects TRBV7-9 to TRBJ1-6, with D unresolved. CDR1 and CDR2 (germline): SEHNR, FQNEAQ (reference sequence). Trimming removed 5 bases at V and 0 bases at J, with 8 bases between. CDR3 length: 15 amino acids. CDR3 nucleotide sequence: TGTGCCAGCAGCCCCACGAGCTCCTATAATTCACCCCTCCACTTT. It is translated as CASSPTSSYNSPLHF.

On this clone: This CDR3 is also generated by other DNA sequences in the sample. The chain employs TRBV11-2 and TRBJ2-5; D uncertain. Trimming took off 4 bases at V and 5 bases at J, with 5 bases between the two ends. Germline CDR1 SGHAT, CDR2 FQNNGV. The CDR3 runs 11 residues. CDR3 bases: TGTGCCAGCAGCTCACAGGAGACCCAGTACTTC. This translates into CASSSQETQYF.

V is TRBV27 and J is TRBJ2-3, with 9 nucleotides matching TRBD2. Trimming removed 3 bases from V and 14 bases from J; junction bases left unmatched: 3. The germline V gene has CDR1 MNHEY and CDR2 SMNVEV (reference sequence). The length of the CDR3 is 11 residues. In nucleotides, the CDR3 is TGTGCCAGCAGTTTCGGACTAGCGCTGTATTTT. Translated, it gives CASSFGLALYF.

This clone was recorded once. The V and J genes are TRBV13 and TRBJ1-3; the match to TRBD1 covers 9 bases. The CDR3 covers 16 residues. Germline values: CDR1 PRHDT, CDR2 FYEKMQ (reference sequence). The V gene end was trimmed by 1 base and the J gene end by 4 bases; junction bases not matched to a gene: 5. The CDR3 DNA reads as TGTGCCAGCAGCTTAGACAGGGGGCGCCTGGGAAACACCATATATTTT. It encodes CASSLDRGRLGNTIYF.

The rearrangement uses TRBV29-1 and TRBJ2-5, with D possibly TRBD1 on 5 matching bases. Trimming cost V 5 bases and J 7 bases, with 14 bases left between them. The CDR3 runs 12 residues. The germline CDR1 and CDR2 sequences are SQVTM and ANQGSEA. The CDR3 DNA reads TGCAGCGTTTGTACCCTCCAGGGGACCCAGTACTTC. The encoded protein is CSVCTLQGTQYF.

In this sample, this clone turned up once. This chain joins TRBV4-1 and TRBJ2-7; D is possibly TRBD1 (6 bases). The CDR3 extends over 16 amino acids. Germline CDR1 is MGHRA and CDR2 is YSYEKL. The V end was cut by 3 bases, the J end by 0 bases, with 15 bases between. This CDR3 reads CASSQAGTPYSYEQYF. As DNA, the CDR3 is TGCGCCAGCAGCCAGGCCGGGACACCTTACTCCTACGAGCAGTACTTC.

J is TRBJ1-4 and V is TRBV19, with D possibly being TRBD1 (6 bases). The CDR3 extends over 15 amino acids. Trimming pared 5 bases from V and 8 bases from J, leaving 18 bases between. Germline lookup yields CDR1 LNHDA and CDR2 SQIVND (reference sequence). The CDR3 sequence: CASSQTATGREKLFF. DNA for the CDR3: TGTGCCAGTAGTCAAACTGCGACAGGACGGGAAAAACTGTTTTTT. Supplemented by reference TRBV19 and TRBJ1-4, the full variable domain reads DGGITQSPKYLFRKEGQNVTLSCEQNLNHDAMYWYRQDPGQGLRLIYYSQIVNDFQKGDIAEGYSVSREKKESFPLTVTSAQKNPTAFYLCASSQTATGREKLFFGSGTQLSVL.

The chain has TRBV7-6 and TRBJ2-5, with 8 bases fitting TRBD1. CDR1 SGHVS and CDR2 FNYEAQ come from the germline V gene. Trimming removed 3 bases from V and 4 bases from J; junction bases left unmatched: 7. The CDR3 is 15 residues long. CDR3 region: CASSFNQGAGETQYF. The DNA of the CDR3 is TGTGCCAGCAGCTTTAATCAGGGGGCGGGAGAGACCCAGTACTTC.

This rearrangement joins TRBV7-2 to TRBJ1-5, with D perhaps TRBD1 (6 bases). This CDR3 comprises 15 residues. Germline assignment: CDR1 SGHTA and CDR2 FQGNSA. Trimming cost V 6 bases and J 0 bases, with 12 bases left between them. The CDR3 nucleotides are TGTGCCAGCAGACAGGGAGGGGCTAGCAATCAGCCCCAGCATTTT. It yields the protein CASRQGGASNQPQHF.

Regarding this clone: Its ends do not fully match the called genes, so a read error is possible. The chain carries TRBV18 and TRBJ1-1; 9 bases fit TRBD1. Germline V CDR1 and CDR2: KGHSH, LQKENI. The CDR3 has 15 amino acids. The CDR3 nucleotides read TGTGCCAGCTCAACACCTGAAACAGGGGGCGTAAAGGCTTTCTTT. This codes for CASSTPETGGVKAFF. Complete variable domain (other parts from reference TRBV18 and TRBJ1-1): NAGVMQNPRHLVRRRGQEARLRCSPMKGHSHVYWYRQLPEEGLKFMVYLQKENIIDESGMPKERFSAEFPKEGPSILRIQQVVRGDSAAYFCASSTPETGGVKAFFGQGTRLTVV.

The chain has TRBV2 and TRBJ1-2; D remains ambiguous. Trimming took 6 bases from V and 7 from J, leaving 21 bases between them. Per the germline V gene, CDR1 is SNHLY and CDR2 is FYNNEI. This CDR3 contains 15 residues. In nucleotides, the CDR3 is TGTGCCAGCAGCGAGGGCTCCGGGTGGGGTTCTGGCTACACCTTC. Its protein product is CASSEGSGWGSGYTF.

V gene TRBV20-1 combines with J gene TRBJ2-5, with 9 bases fitting TRBD2. V shed 6 bases, J shed 1 base, and the junction held 3 bases outside the gene matches. The CDR3 totals 13 residues. Germline assignment: CDR1 DFQATT and CDR2 SNEGSKA (reference sequence). CDR3 loop: CSASSGSQETQYF. CDR3 bases: TGCAGTGCCAGTAGCGGGAGCCAAGAGACCCAGTACTTC.

The chain has TRBV3-1 (or the pseudogene TRBV3-2) and TRBJ2-1; TRBD2 might be the D (7 bases). The CDR3 has 16 amino acids. Per the germline V gene, CDR1 is LGHDT and CDR2 is YNNKEL (reference sequence). V was trimmed by 2 bases and J by 3 bases, leaving 14 bases between them. The CDR3 sequence is CASSQFGGGGYNEQFF. Written as DNA, the CDR3 is TGTGCCAGCAGCCAATTCGGGGGAGGGGGCTACAATGAGCAGTTCTTC.

The chain has TRBV5-4 and TRBJ1-3, with D possibly matching TRBD1 (5 bases). V dropped 0 bases and J dropped 3 bases, with 13 bases sitting between them. The length of the CDR3 is 16 residues. The V gene's germline CDR1 is SGHNT and CDR2 YYREEE (reference sequence). DNA for the CDR3: TGTGCCAGCAGCTTGGGAGCGGGGGGAAGTGGAAACACCATATATTTT. Residues: CASSLGAGGSGNTIYF. The full variable domain, rest sourced from reference TRBV5-4 and TRBJ1-3, is ETGVTQSPTHLIKTRGQQVTLRCSSQSGHNTVSWYQQALGQGPQFIFQYYREEENGRGNFPPRFSGLQFPNYSSELNVNALELDDSALYLCASSLGAGGSGNTIYFGEGSWLTVV.

V gene TRBV20-1 combines with J gene TRBJ1-2, with 11 positions matching TRBD1. Germline V gene sequence: CDR1 DFQATT, CDR2 SNEGSKA (reference sequence). This CDR3 has 14 residues. With 3 bases clipped from V and 2 bases from J, the junction kept 2 bases outside the gene matches. The CDR3 nucleotides are TGCAGTGCTAGTCGGGACAGGGGGAACTATGGCTACACCTTC. This sequence encodes CSASRDRGNYGYTF.

This chain links TRBV10-3 with TRBJ2-2; 8 bases match TRBD1. J gave up 2 bases and V 7 bases, and 6 bases lay outside the gene matches. This CDR3 contains 15 residues. Looked up from germline, CDR1 is ENHRY and CDR2 is SYGVKD. The CDR3 loop reads CAIKGQESNTGELFF. The CDR3 DNA follows: TGTGCCATCAAGGGACAGGAATCTAACACCGGGGAGCTGTTTTTT.

This chain uses TRBV7-3 with TRBJ2-5, with 10 bases identical to TRBD2. Unmatched junction bases numbered 5, after V lost 5 bases and J lost 2 bases. The germline gives CDR1 SGHTA, CDR2 FQGTGA. The CDR3 runs to 15 residues. In nucleotides, the CDR3 is TGTGCCAGCAGCACCGTAGCGGGGGGACAAGAGACCCAGTACTTC. Its translation is CASSTVAGGQETQYF.

The CDR3 region is CASRGTGTGPNYGYTF. The CDR3 DNA reads TGTGCCAGCAGAGGGACCGGGACAGGCCCGAACTATGGCTACACCTTC. This chain uses TRBV6-4 with TRBJ1-2; 8 nucleotides agree with TRBD1. Per germline, CDR1 MRHNA and CDR2 SNTAGT. This CDR3 region has 16 residues. Trimming removed 6 bases from V and 2 bases from J; junction bases left unmatched: 11.

V usage is TRBV27 and J usage is TRBJ1-2, with 11 bases aligning to TRBD1. Per the germline V gene, CDR1 is MNHEY and CDR2 is SMNVEV (reference sequence). V lost 7 bases to trimming and J lost 7 bases; unmatched junction nucleotides: 8. The CDR3 covers 14 residues. CDR3 DNA sequence: TGTGCCAGCACTCGAGGACAGGGGGCTGGTGGCTACACCTTC. Its protein is CASTRGQGAGGYTF.

The V call is TRBV28, the J call TRBJ2-7; TRBD2 might be the D (5 bases). The germline V gene encodes CDR1 MDHEN and CDR2 SYDVKM. The CDR3 has 14 amino acids. V was shortened by 1 base and J by 7 bases, with 14 bases between the two germline ends. In nucleotides, the CDR3 is TGTGCCAGCAGTTTATTGCGGGTCCTTAGGGAGCAGTACTTC. It codes for CASSLLRVLREQYF.

The chain links TRBV7-3 to TRBJ2-1; 7 bases fit TRBD2. CDR1 SGHTA and CDR2 FQGTGA come from the germline V gene. Unmatched junction bases numbered 4, after V lost 5 bases and J lost 6 bases. This CDR3 comprises 13 residues. The CDR3 nucleotides read TGTGCCAGCAGCGAGGGACTATTCAATGAGCAGTTCTTC. Protein sequence: CASSEGLFNEQFF.

V and J are TRBV3-1 (or the pseudogene TRBV3-2) and TRBJ1-5, with D unclear. The germline V gene encodes CDR1 LGHDT and CDR2 YNNKEL (reference sequence). Between the trimmed V and J ends, which lost 1 base and 6 bases, there was a span of 7 bases. This CDR3 is built from 13 residues. CDR3 region: CASSQGGTQPQHF. In nucleotides, the CDR3 is TGTGCCAGCAGCCAAGGCGGCACTCAGCCCCAGCATTTT.

This rearrangement joins TRBV3-1 (or the pseudogene TRBV3-2) to TRBJ2-5; a weak D match, TRBD1 (6 bases). CDR1 is LGHDT and CDR2 is YNNKEL in the germline V gene (reference sequence). Trimming left V 1 base short and J 1 base short, with 13 bases between. This CDR3 has 16 amino acids. The CDR3 sequence: CASSQGKGVSQETQYF. For the CDR3, the DNA is TGTGCCAGCAGCCAAGGGAAGGGGGTCTCCCAAGAGACCCAGTACTTC.